This entry is about one TCR beta chain. These data belong to a study of blood T cell repertoires in COVID-19. About the research overall: COVID-19 samples, acute and convalescent, were from the United States, Italy and Spain. PBMCs, B-cell-depleted T cells, or T cells were the source of the cDNA or gDNA that made up the material.

Per the study methods: Amplification of reference gene primers was used by the study to estimate nucleated cell counts. Assay: immunoSEQ multiplex PCR; the TCRdb copy retains only in-frame clones and omits some. Clone size and V and J calls were adopted from that table, with D and trimming inferred from the DNA. The sample contains under 300,000 clones, around 90% of which appear only once. There are 13 residues in the CDR3. In germline, CDR1 is MNHEY, CDR2 SMNVEV (reference sequence). The V gene lost 3 bases and the J gene lost 4 bases, with 8 bases spanning the gap. V is TRBV27 and J is TRBJ2-3; D uncertain. The sequenced material came from peripheral blood. The TCR was taken from a woman aged 65 to 85 with active or convalescent COVID-19. The CDR3, as DNA: TGTGCCAGCAGTTTCCGGTTGGCAGATACGCAGTATTTT. Its protein product is CASSFRLADTQYF.